These 9 T cell receptor beta chains originate from one sample sequenced in a study of cytomegalovirus exposure and HLA in healthy donors. Only in-frame clones appear in the TCRdb table, and some are missing; sequencing was by immunoSEQ multiplex PCR. The data contain some 86,000 clones, under 95% of them singletons. Sample: PBMCs. These TCRs come from a woman in her twenties or thirties in good health and CMV-seronegative.

The genes are TRBV5-4 and TRBJ1-2; TRBD1 agrees at 7 bases. Trimming at V came to 4 bases and at J to 3 bases, leaving 3 bases not matched to a gene. The CDR3 has 13 amino acids. Germline V gene lookup returns CDR1 SGHNT and CDR2 YYREEE (reference sequence). The CDR3 is CASSTDRDYGYTF. CDR3 in DNA: TGTGCCAGCAGCACTGACAGGGACTATGGCTACACCTTC. Together with reference TRBV5-4 and TRBJ1-2, the CDR3 gives the full variable domain: ETGVTQSPTHLIKTRGQQVTLRCSSQSGHNTVSWYQQALGQGPQFIFQYYREEENGRGNFPPRFSGLQFPNYSSELNVNALELDDSALYLCASSTDRDYGYTFGSGTRLTVV.

The chain carries TRBV5-6 and TRBJ2-3; 9 positions agree with TRBD2. The CDR3 consists of 15 residues. Germline CDR1 reads SGHDT; CDR2 reads YYEEEE. V lost 2 bases, J lost 8 bases, and 9 bases stayed unmatched. The CDR3 here is CASSFRSGSGGTQYF. The CDR3 bases are TGTGCCAGCAGCTTCCGTAGCGGGAGTGGAGGTACGCAGTATTTT.

The rearrangement links TRBV4-2 to TRBJ2-7; 10 nucleotides agree with TRBD1. The junction had 8 bases not matched to a gene; V was cut back by 8 bases and J by 4 bases. The V gene's germline CDR1 is LGHNA and CDR2 YNFKEQ. CDR3 size: 14 residues. The CDR3 loop is CASAWDRGTYEQYF. The CDR3 DNA reads TGTGCCAGCGCATGGGACAGGGGAACGTACGAGCAGTACTTC.

This clone was counted a single time. The rearrangement links TRBV10-3 to TRBJ1-1; D is perhaps TRBD1 (5 bases). This CDR3 is built from 14 residues. Germline assignment: CDR1 ENHRY and CDR2 SYGVKD. Trimming removed 4 bases at V and 2 bases at J, with 11 bases between. The CDR3 protein is CAISVSGDNTEAFF. The CDR3 DNA follows: TGTGCCATCAGTGTATCGGGGGATAACACTGAAGCTTTCTTT.

This clone was counted between two and nine times. The V and J genes are TRBV28 and TRBJ1-2; tentatively, D is TRBD1 (6 bases). The CDR3 is 14 amino acids. In germline, CDR1 is MDHEN, CDR2 SYDVKM. V lost 2 bases and J lost 4, with 11 bases in between. CDR3 sequence reads: CASSLAQGSYGYTF. The DNA of the CDR3 is TGTGCCAGCAGTTTAGCCCAGGGGTCCTATGGCTACACCTTC.

This sequence joins TRBV6-5 and TRBJ2-7; weak D call: TRBD2 (6 bases). Trimming left V 5 bases short and J 5 bases short, with 19 bases between. CDR1 is MNHEY, CDR2 SVGAGI, per germline. The CDR3 covers 15 residues. The CDR3 bases are TGTGCCAGCAGTACATTGGGAGGACCTGGGGACGAGCAGTACTTC. This sequence encodes CASSTLGGPGDEQYF.

The chain combines TRBV27 with TRBJ2-3; D is undetermined. CDR1 and CDR2 (germline): MNHEY, SMNVEV (reference sequence). There are 13 residues in the CDR3. V lost 6 bases and J lost 0, with 7 bases in between. The CDR3 protein is CASSRVSTDTQYF. As DNA, the CDR3 is TGTGCCAGCAGCCGAGTCAGCACAGATACGCAGTATTTT.

The chain couples TRBV6-1 to TRBJ2-7, with D possibly matching TRBD1 (6 bases). Germline V gene sequence: CDR1 MNHNS, CDR2 SASEGT. Trimming took 2 bases from V and 4 from J, leaving 15 bases between them. CDR3 size: 15 residues. Written as DNA, the CDR3 is TGTGCCAGCAGTGAACAGGGGAGATCGGCGTACGAGCAGTACTTC. This encodes CASSEQGRSAYEQYF.

This chain uses TRBV28 with TRBJ2-4; no definite D call. V was trimmed by 5 bases and J by 0 bases, leaving 11 bases between them. CDR3 size: 15 residues. In germline, CDR1 is MDHEN, CDR2 SYDVKM. The CDR3 here is CASSPHLTAKNIQYF. CDR3 DNA sequence: TGTGCCAGCAGTCCTCACTTAACAGCCAAAAACATTCAGTACTTC.